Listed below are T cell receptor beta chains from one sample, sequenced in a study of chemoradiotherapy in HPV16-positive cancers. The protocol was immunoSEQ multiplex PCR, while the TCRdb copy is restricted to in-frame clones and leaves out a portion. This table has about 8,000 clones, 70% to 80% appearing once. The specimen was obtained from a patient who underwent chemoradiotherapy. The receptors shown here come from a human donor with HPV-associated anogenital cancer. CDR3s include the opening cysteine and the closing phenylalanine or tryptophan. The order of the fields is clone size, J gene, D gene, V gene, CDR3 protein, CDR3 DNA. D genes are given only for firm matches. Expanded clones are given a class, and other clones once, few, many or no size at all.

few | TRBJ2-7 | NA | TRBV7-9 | CASSLDAGQQYF | TGTGCCAGCAGCTTAGACGCAGGGCAGCAGTACTTC
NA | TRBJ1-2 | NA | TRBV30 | CAWRLTGGFSGGTNYGYTF | TGTGCCTGGAGGCTGACAGGAGGCTTTTCTGGCGGAACTAACTATGGCTACACCTTC
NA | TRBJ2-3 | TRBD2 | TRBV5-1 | CASSYGLAGAPNTDTQYF | TGCGCCAGCAGTTACGGACTAGCGGGGGCCCCCAACACAGATACGCAGTATTTT
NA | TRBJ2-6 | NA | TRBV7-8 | CASSLVRVSSGANVLTF | TGTGCCAGCAGCTTAGTGAGGGTGAGCTCTGGGGCCAACGTCCTGACTTTC
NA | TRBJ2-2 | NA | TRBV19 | CASSIAVPLPGVANTGELFF | TGTGCCAGTAGTATTGCGGTACCCCTCCCGGGGGTAGCGAACACCGGGGAGCTGTTTTTT
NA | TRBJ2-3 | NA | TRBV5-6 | CASSLVQGSDTQYF | TGTGCCAGCAGCTTGGTCCAGGGCTCAGATACGCAGTATTTT
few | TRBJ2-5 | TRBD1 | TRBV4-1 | CASSLQGTGETQYF | TGCGCCAGCAGCCTTCAAGGGACAGGGGAGACCCAGTACTTC
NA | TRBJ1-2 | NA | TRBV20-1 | CSANSNYGYTF | TGCAGTGCTAACTCTAACTATGGCTACACCTTC
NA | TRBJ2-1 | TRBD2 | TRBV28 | CASTSRGSGRRGEQFF | TGTGCCAGCACATCAAGAGGGAGCGGGAGGCGCGGTGAGCAGTTCTTC
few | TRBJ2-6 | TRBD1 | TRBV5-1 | CASSNRTGSGANVLTF | TGCGCCAGCAGCAACCGGACAGGGTCTGGGGCCAACGTCCTGACTTTC
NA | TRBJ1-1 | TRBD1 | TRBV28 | CASWERGRPPNTEAFF | TGTGCCAGCTGGGAAAGGGGGCGCCCACCCAACACTGAAGCTTTCTTT
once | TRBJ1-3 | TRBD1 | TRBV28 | CASSLSAIPGGSGNTIYF | TGTGCCAGCAGTTTGAGTGCCATCCCAGGGGGCTCTGGAAACACCATATATTTT
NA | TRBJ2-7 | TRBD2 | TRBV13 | CASSPRTSGGRAYEQYF | TGTGCCAGCAGCCCGAGGACTAGCGGGGGGCGGGCCTACGAGCAGTACTTC
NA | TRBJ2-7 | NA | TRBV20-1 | CSGWRGAEQYF | TGCAGTGGCTGGAGGGGGGCCGAGCAGTACTTC
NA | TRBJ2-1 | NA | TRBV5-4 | CASRVSSYNEQFF | TGTGCCAGCAGGGTTAGCTCCTACAATGAGCAGTTCTTC
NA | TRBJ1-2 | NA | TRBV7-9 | CASSLVNRDGYTF | TGTGCCAGCAGCTTAGTCAACAGGGATGGCTACACCTTC
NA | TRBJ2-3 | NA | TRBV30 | CAWSPQRDTQYF | TGTGCCTGGAGTCCCCAACGGGATACGCAGTATTTT
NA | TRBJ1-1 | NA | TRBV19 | CASTESGNTEAFF | TGTGCCAGTACTGAATCGGGGAACACTGAAGCTTTCTTT
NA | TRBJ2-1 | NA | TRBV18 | CASSPPSGMNEQFF | TGTGCCAGCTCACCACCTTCAGGTATGAATGAGCAGTTCTTC
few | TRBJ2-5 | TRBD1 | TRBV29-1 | CSAQGNRETQYF | TGCAGCGCACAGGGGAACCGGGAGACCCAGTACTTC
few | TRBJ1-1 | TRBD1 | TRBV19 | CASSHQGTGETEAFF | TGTGCCAGTAGCCACCAAGGGACAGGGGAGACTGAAGCTTTCTTT
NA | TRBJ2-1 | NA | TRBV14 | CASSHSRGTRHNEQFF | TGTGCCAGCAGCCACTCTCGCGGCACTAGACACAATGAGCAGTTCTTC
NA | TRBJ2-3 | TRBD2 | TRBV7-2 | CASSRTPGLAGGTDTQYF | TGTGCCAGCAGCCGGACCCCGGGACTAGCGGGGGGCACAGATACGCAGTATTTT
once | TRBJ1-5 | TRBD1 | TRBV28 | CASSTGTARIIYF | TGTGCCAGCAGCACCGGGACAGCGAGGATCATTTATTTT
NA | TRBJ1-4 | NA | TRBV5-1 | CASSRDGTNEKLFF | TGCGCCAGCAGTAGGGACGGAACTAATGAAAAACTGTTTTTT
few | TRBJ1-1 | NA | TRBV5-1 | CASSPEAGMNTEAFF | TGCGCCAGCAGCCCCGAAGCAGGGATGAACACTGAAGCTTTCTTT
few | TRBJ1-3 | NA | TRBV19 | CASSGTRSGNTIYF | TGTGCCAGTAGTGGGACACGTTCTGGAAACACCATATATTTT
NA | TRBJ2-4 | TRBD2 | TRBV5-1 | CASSSRTSGGAVAKNIQYF | TGCGCCAGCAGCTCCCGGACTAGCGGGGGGGCTGTAGCCAAAAACATTCAGTACTTC
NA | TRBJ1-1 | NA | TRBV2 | CASSVSTGTEAFF | TGTGCCAGCAGCGTTTCAACAGGCACTGAAGCTTTCTTT
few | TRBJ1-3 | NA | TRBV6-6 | CASSPGGNTIYF | TGTGCCAGCAGTCCGGGAGGAAACACCATATATTTT
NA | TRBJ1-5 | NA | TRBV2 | CASSLDQLNNQPQHF | TGTGCCAGCAGTTTGGACCAATTAAACAATCAGCCCCAGCATTTT
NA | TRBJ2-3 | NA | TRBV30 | CASSSRGISTDTQYF | TGTGCCTCCTCGTCTAGGGGAATAAGCACAGATACGCAGTATTTT
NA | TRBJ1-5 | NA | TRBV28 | CASSKWGEDQPQHF | TGTGCCAGCAGTAAATGGGGGGAAGATCAGCCCCAGCATTTT
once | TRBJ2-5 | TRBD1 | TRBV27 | CASSPRNRGQETQYF | TGTGCCAGCAGTCCCCGGAACAGGGGGCAAGAGACCCAGTACTTC
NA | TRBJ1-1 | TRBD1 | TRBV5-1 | CASSVETGLGNTEAFF | TGCGCCAGCAGTGTGGAGACAGGGTTAGGGAACACTGAAGCTTTCTTT
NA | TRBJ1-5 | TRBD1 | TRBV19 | CASSIGRGPNQPQHF | TGTGCCAGTAGTATTGGCAGGGGGCCAAATCAGCCCCAGCATTTT
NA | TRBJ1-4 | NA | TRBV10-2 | CASSESFGVTNEKLFF | TGCGCCAGCAGTGAGTCGTTCGGGGTAACTAATGAAAAACTGTTTTTT
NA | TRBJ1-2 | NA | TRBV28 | CASSWGRASNYGYTF | TGTGCCAGCAGTTGGGGCAGAGCATCTAACTATGGCTACACCTTC
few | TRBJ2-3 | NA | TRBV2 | CASLDRFVNTQYF | TGTGCCAGCCTTGACAGGTTCGTGAATACGCAGTATTTT
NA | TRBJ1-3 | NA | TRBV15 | CATSGGSGNTIYF | TGTGCCACCAGCGGGGGATCAGGAAACACCATATATTTT
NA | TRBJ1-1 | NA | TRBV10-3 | CATSRTDTEAFF | TGTGCCACCTCTCGGACTGACACTGAAGCTTTCTTT
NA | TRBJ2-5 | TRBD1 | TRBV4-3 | CASSRDREETQYF | TGCGCCAGCAGCCGGGACAGGGAAGAGACCCAGTACTTC
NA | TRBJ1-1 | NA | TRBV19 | CASSPRRGGTEAFF | TGTGCCAGTAGTCCCCGACGGGGGGGCACTGAAGCTTTCTTT
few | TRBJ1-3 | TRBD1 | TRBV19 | CASSGQERNTIYF | TGTGCCAGTAGTGGACAGGAGCGAAACACCATATATTTT
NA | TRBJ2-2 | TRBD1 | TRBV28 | CASSSSGQGSGELFF | TGTGCCAGCAGTTCATCGGGACAGGGTTCCGGGGAGCTGTTTTTT
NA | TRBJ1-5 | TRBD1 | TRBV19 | CASSTSAALQGGNQPQHF | TGTGCCAGTAGTACCTCAGCCGCTCTACAGGGGGGCAATCAGCCCCAGCATTTT
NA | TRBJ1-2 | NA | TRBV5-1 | CASSFGQNYGYTF | TGCGCCAGCAGCTTCGGCCAGAACTATGGCTACACCTTC
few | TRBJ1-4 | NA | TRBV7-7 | CASSQGPGTGELFF | TGTGCTAGCAGCCAGGGGCCGGGAACTGGGGAACTGTTTTTT
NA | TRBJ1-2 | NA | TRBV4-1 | CASSQDAYGYTF | TGCGCCAGCAGCCAAGACGCCTATGGCTACACCTTC
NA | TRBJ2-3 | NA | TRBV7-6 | CASSTQGLGTDTQYF | TGTGCCAGCAGCACCCAGGGCCTCGGCACAGATACGCAGTATTTT
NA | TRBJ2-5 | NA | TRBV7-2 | CASSLGVGGYQETQYF | TGTGCCAGCAGCTTAGGGGTAGGGGGGTATCAAGAGACCCAGTACTTC
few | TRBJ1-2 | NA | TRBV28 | CASSFLDGYTF | TGTGCCAGCAGTTTTTTGGATGGCTACACCTTC
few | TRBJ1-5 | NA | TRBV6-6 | CASSPDNQPQHF | TGTGCCAGCAGTCCAGACAATCAGCCCCAGCATTTT
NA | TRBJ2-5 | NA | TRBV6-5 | CASSRGTGDTQYF | TGTGCCAGCAGCCGGGGGACGGGAGATACCCAGTACTTC
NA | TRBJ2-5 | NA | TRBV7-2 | CASSSGLGAQYF | TGTGCCAGCAGCTCGGGGCTCGGGGCCCAGTACTTC
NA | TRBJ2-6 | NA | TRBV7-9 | CASSPPPRFSGANVLTF | TGTGCCAGCAGCCCCCCCCCGCGGTTCTCTGGGGCCAACGTCCTGACTTTC
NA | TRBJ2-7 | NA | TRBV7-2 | CASSQAGPYEQYF | TGTGCCAGCAGCCAAGCCGGGCCCTACGAGCAGTACTTC
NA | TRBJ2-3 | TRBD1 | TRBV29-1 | CSVDSGTGLTDTQYF | TGCAGCGTTGACTCCGGGACAGGGCTAACAGATACGCAGTATTTT